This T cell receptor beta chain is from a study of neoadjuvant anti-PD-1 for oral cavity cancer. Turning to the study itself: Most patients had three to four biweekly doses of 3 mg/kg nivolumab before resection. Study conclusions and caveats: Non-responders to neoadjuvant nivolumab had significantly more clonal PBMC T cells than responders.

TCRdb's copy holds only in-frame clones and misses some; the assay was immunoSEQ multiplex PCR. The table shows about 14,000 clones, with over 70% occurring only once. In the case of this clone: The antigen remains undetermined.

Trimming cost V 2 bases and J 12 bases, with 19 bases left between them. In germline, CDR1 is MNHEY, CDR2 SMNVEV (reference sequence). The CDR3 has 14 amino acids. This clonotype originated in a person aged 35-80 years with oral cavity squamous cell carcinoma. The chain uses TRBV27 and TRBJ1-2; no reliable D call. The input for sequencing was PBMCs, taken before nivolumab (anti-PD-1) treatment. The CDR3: CASSLGPTDPPDTF. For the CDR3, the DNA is TGTGCCAGCAGTTTAGGACCAACGGACCCACCGGACACCTTC.